These 22 T cell receptor beta chains share one sample of origin, sequenced in a study of CXCR3-negative and CXCR3-positive naive CD8 T cells. Study outcomes and limitations: When CXCR3-positive naive cells were set against CXCR3-negative naive cells, the former had more hydrophobic TRB CDR3s.

The antigens of these receptors remain unknown. Each TRB cDNA library was prepared by 5' RACE (with UMI labels). Each CDR3 protein gets one entry in TCRdb, which reprocessed the 5' RACE reads and gives no DNA. In all, the sample yields about 150,000 distinct CDR3 sequences. Material for sequencing was naive CXCR3+ CD8+ T cells from blood. Sample subset: CD45RO-CCR7+CD27+CD95- naive CD8+ T cells expressing CXCR3 (TNR3+). The receptors shown here come from a human donor in good health. Some clones in this sample may be carry-over from other donors' samples.

The chain joins TRBV18 to TRBJ2-3; the TCRdb call, TRBD1, lacks DNA for checking. Germline CDR1 and CDR2: KGHSH and LQKENI. The CDR3 extends over 15 amino acids. The CDR3 here is CASSPRVAGTDTQYF.

The V gene is TRBV5-4, the J gene TRBJ2-1; TCRdb names TRBD2, which stays unverified in the absence of DNA. CDR1 and CDR2 (germline): SGHNT, YYREEE (reference sequence). The CDR3 contains 15 residues. The CDR3 loop reads CASSTGTSGAHEQFF.

This chain connects TRBV7-2 to TRBJ1-6; no DNA is available, so the TRBD1 call from TCRdb remains unchecked. Per the germline V gene, CDR1 is SGHTA and CDR2 is FQGNSA. The length of the CDR3 is 12 residues. This chain's CDR3 is CASSGQPSPLHF.

The chain has TRBV4-2 and TRBJ1-1; no DNA is available, so the TRBD1 call from TCRdb remains unchecked. Germline CDR1 and CDR2: LGHNA and YNFKEQ. The CDR3 loop spans 17 amino acids. Here the CDR3 reads CASSQGGQEFMNTEAFF.

The V gene is TRBV6-6, the J gene TRBJ2-2. Germline values: CDR1 MNHNY, CDR2 SVGAGI (reference sequence). The CDR3 contains 14 residues. The CDR3 protein is CASSYVGITGELFF.

This chain connects TRBV23-1 to TRBJ2-3; as DNA is missing, the TRBD1 call by TCRdb cannot be tested. TRBV23-1 is noted as an ORF with a role that remains uncertain. This CDR3 has 17 amino acids. This CDR3 is CASSHRDRGSSTDTQYF.

The chain has TRBV12-3 or TRBV12-4 and TRBJ2-7; TCRdb reports TRBD1, a call that lacks DNA to check it against. This CDR3 contains 21 residues. CDR3 protein: CASSSLFPDETGPTLRMEQYF.

J is TRBJ1-6 and V is TRBV7-9. The CDR3 loop spans 14 amino acids. Germline V gene lookup returns CDR1 SEHNR and CDR2 FQNEAQ (reference sequence). This chain's CDR3 is CASSLTEYNSPLHF.

V is TRBV5-6 and J is TRBJ2-1; TCRdb returns TRBD1, unconfirmable since there is no DNA. Germline V gives CDR1 SGHDT, CDR2 YYEEEE. CDR3 length: 14 amino acids. The CDR3 sequence is CASSRTGRVYEQFF.

This sequence joins TRBV20-1 and TRBJ2-4; TCRdb proposes TRBD1, but this gene call is untestable without DNA. CDR3 length: 13 residues. Per the germline V gene, CDR1 is DFQATT and CDR2 is SNEGSKA (reference sequence). This chain's CDR3 is CSARRVGETGQYF.

V usage is TRBV29-1 and J usage is TRBJ2-2. Germline-derived CDR1 and CDR2 are SQVTM and ANQGSEA. The CDR3 has 15 residues. CDR3 amino acids: CSVELAHLNTGELFF.

This chain connects TRBV27 to TRBJ1-5; without DNA, the TCRdb call of TRBD1 cannot be checked. Germline-derived CDR1 and CDR2 are MNHEY and SMNVEV (reference sequence). The CDR3 is 14 residues long. CDR3 protein: CASSKQGFYQPQHF.

The gene calls are TRBV6-2 or TRBV6-3 and TRBJ2-1. Per germline, CDR1 MNHEY and CDR2 SVGEGT. This CDR3 is 13 amino acids long. CDR3 residues: CASSPLEIDEQFF.

This chain links TRBV28 with TRBJ2-7; TCRdb lists TRBD2, though no DNA is available to test this call. The CDR3 consists of 12 residues. In germline, CDR1 is MDHEN, CDR2 SYDVKM. CDR3 region: CATEPSGGEQYF. The full variable domain, in which reference TRBV28 and TRBJ2-7 provide the parts outside the CDR3, is DVKVTQSSRYLVKRTGEKVFLECVQDMDHENMFWYRQDPGLGLRLIYFSYDVKMKEKGDIPEGYSVSREKKERFSLILESASTNQTSMYLCATEPSGGEQYFGPGTRLTVT.

V and J are TRBV20-1 and TRBJ2-1; TCRdb calls TRBD2, which cannot be checked without DNA. The CDR3 totals 13 residues. Germline-derived CDR1 and CDR2 are DFQATT and SNEGSKA (reference sequence). The CDR3 loop reads CSARGSGVYEQFF.

This chain connects TRBV5-1 to TRBJ2-7; TCRdb designates TRBD1, a call that cannot be tested without DNA. CDR1 and CDR2 (germline): SGHRS, YFSETQ. This CDR3 has 14 residues. CDR3: CASSLGDSTYEQYF.

The chain carries TRBV21-1 and TRBJ1-2; the D call of TRBD1 rests on TCRdb alone, since no DNA is present to check it. TRBV21-1 is a known pseudogene. The CDR3 contains 11 residues. The CDR3: CASSGHREATF.

The chain employs TRBV5-6 and TRBJ2-7. CDR1 SGHDT and CDR2 YYEEEE come from the germline V gene. The CDR3 is 14 amino acids. CDR3 residues: CASSLTTSSYEQYF.

This sequence joins TRBV20-1 and TRBJ2-1; without DNA, the TCRdb call of TRBD2 cannot be checked. The germline V gene has CDR1 DFQATT and CDR2 SNEGSKA (reference sequence). The CDR3 loop spans 16 amino acids. This CDR3 is CSARDLLRGGDNEQFF.

The chain couples TRBV12-3 or TRBV12-4 to TRBJ2-7; absent DNA, TCRdb's TRBD1 call cannot be checked. CDR3 length equals 15 residues. The CDR3: CASSLTGRGTYEQYF.

The chain uses TRBV7-6 and TRBJ1-4; with no DNA, the TCRdb D assignment of TRBD1 cannot be verified. CDR1 and CDR2 from the germline V gene are SGHVS and FNYEAQ. The CDR3 totals 15 residues. The CDR3 here is CASSLLGRGNEKLLF.

The chain joins TRBV10-2 to TRBJ2-7. The CDR3 totals 13 residues. Germline V CDR1 and CDR2: WSHSY, SAAADI. CDR3 residues: CASSDSYSYEQYF.